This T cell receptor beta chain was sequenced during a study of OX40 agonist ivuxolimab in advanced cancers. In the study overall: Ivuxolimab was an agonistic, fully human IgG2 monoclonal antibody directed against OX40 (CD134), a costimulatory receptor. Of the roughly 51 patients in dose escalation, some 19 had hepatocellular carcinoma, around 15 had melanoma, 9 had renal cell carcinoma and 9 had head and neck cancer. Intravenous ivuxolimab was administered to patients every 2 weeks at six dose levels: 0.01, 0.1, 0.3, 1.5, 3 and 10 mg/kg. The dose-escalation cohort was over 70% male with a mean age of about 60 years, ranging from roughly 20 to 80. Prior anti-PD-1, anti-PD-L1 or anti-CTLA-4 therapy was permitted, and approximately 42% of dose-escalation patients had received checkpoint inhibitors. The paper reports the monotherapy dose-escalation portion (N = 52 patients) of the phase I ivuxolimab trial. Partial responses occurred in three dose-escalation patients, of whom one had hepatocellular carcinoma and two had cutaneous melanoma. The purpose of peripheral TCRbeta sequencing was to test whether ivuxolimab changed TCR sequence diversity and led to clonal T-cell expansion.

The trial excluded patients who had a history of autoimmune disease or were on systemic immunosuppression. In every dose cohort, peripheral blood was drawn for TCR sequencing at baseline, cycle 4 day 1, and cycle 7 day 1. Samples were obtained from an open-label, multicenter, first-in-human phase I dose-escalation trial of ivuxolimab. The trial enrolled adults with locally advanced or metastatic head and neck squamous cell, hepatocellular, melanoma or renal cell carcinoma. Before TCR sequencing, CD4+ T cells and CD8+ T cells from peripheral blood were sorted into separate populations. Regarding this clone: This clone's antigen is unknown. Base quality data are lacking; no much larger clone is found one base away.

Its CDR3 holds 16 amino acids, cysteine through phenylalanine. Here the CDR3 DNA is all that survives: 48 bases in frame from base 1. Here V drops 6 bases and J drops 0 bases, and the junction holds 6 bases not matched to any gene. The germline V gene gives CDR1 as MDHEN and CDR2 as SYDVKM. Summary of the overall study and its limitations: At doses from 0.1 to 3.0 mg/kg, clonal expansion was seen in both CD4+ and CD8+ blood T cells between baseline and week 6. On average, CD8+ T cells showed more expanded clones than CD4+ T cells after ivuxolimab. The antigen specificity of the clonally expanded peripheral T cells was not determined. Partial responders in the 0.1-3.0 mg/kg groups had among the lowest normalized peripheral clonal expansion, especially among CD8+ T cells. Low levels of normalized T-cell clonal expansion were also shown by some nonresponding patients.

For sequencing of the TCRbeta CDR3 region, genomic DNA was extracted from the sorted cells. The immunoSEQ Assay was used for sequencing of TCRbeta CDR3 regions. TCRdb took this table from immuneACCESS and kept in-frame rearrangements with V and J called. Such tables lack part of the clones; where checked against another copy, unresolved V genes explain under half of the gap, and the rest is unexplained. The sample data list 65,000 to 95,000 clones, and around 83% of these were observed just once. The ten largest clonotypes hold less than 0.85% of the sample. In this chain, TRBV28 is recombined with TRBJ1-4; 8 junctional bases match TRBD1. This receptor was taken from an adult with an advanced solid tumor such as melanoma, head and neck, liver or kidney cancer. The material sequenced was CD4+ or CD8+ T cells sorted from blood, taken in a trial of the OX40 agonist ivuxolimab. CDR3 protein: CASRPDRGATNEKLFF. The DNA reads TGTGCCAGCAGACCCGACAGGGGTGCAACTAATGAAAAACTGTTTTTT.